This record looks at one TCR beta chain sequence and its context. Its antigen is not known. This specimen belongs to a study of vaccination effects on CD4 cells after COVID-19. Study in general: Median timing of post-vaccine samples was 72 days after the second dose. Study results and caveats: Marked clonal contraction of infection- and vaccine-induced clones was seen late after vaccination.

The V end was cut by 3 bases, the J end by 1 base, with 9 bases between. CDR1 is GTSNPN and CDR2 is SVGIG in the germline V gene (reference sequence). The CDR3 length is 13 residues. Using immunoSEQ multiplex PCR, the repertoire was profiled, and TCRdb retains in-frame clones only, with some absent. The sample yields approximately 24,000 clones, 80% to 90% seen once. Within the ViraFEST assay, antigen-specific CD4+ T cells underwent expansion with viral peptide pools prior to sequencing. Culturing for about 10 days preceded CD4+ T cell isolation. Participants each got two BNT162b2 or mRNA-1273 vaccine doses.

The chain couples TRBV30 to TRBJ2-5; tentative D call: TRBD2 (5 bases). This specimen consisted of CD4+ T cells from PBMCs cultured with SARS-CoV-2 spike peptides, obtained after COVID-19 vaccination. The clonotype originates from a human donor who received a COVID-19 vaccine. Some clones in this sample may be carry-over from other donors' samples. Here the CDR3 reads CAWRDFRQETQYF. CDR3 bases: TGTGCCTGGAGGGACTTTCGCCAAGAGACCCAGTACTTC.